This is a list of T cell receptor beta chains from one sample in a study of radiotherapy plus CTLA-4 blockade in lung cancer. Libraries were prepared by immunoSEQ multiplex PCR; TCRdb keeps only in-frame clonotypes and omits some of them. The sample holds 90,000 to 95,000 clones, 80% to 90% seen once. The material was peripheral blood, obtained from a patient treated with radiotherapy plus ipilimumab. These receptors came from a human donor with non-small cell lung cancer who had stable disease on radiotherapy plus ipilimumab. The conserved cysteine and the conserved F or W are not part of the CDR3 here. Fields, in order: V gene, J gene, clone size, CDR3 protein. Where a row states a size, it is once, few, many or the class of an expanded clone; other rows omit it.

TRBV23-1,TRBJ1-6,once,ASSRRQGQYNSPLH
TRBV29-1,TRBJ2-1,NA,SISRGEIEQF
TRBV28,TRBJ2-5,NA,ASSSPTRTAIQETQY
TRBV7-3,TRBJ2-6,NA,ASRRTGSGANVLT
TRBV9,TRBJ2-1,NA,ASSSAGVSYNEQF
TRBV14,TRBJ2-3,NA,ASSQAGTSGGRADTQY
TRBV6-6,TRBJ1-5,once,ASSYGGTSGQPQH
TRBV5-6,TRBJ1-1,NA,ASSFRGYTEAF
TRBV9,TRBJ2-1,NA,ASSVGTSGRYNEQF
TRBV6-1,TRBJ1-2,NA,ASSGNPGQVNYGYT
TRBV14,TRBJ1-1,NA,ASSPTGGKGTEAF
TRBV11-2,TRBJ2-7,NA,ASSLEKGYSSYEQY
TRBV5-1,TRBJ1-3,NA,ASSLVGQSGNTIY
TRBV7-3,TRBJ2-2,NA,ASSRLTSGGTGELF
TRBV10-2,NA,few,ASSESAGGTFYEQY
TRBV7-2,TRBJ2-3,NA,ASSLDFLNTQY
TRBV1,TRBJ2-6,NA,TSRLKRCAQSRANVLT